A single sample is the source of the 20 T cell receptor beta chains below, sequenced in a study of blood T cell repertoires in COVID-19. Clones were read by immunoSEQ multiplex PCR, and TCRdb kept only the in-frame ones, dropping some. The table shows approximately 320,000 clones, with 75% to 85% occurring only once. The sequenced sample was peripheral blood. The receptor source for this set is a human donor in a cohort sampled during active COVID-19.

The sample holds a few counts of this clone. The chain links TRBV5-1 to TRBJ1-5, with D perhaps matching TRBD1 (6 bases). Germline values: CDR1 SGHRS, CDR2 YFSETQ. This CDR3 is 16 amino acids long. The germline V and J ends were trimmed by 0 bases and 0 bases, with 10 bases remaining between them. Here the CDR3 DNA reads TGCGCCAGCAGCTTGGGACAGGACGATAGCAATCAGCCCCAGCATTTT. It is translated as CASSLGQDDSNQPQHF. Looking up the rest from reference TRBV5-1 and TRBJ1-5 gives the full variable domain: KAGVTQTPRYLIKTRGQQVTLSCSPISGHRSVSWYQQTPGQGLQFLFEYFSETQRNKGNFPGRFSGRQFSNSRSEMNVSTLELGDSALYLCASSLGQDDSNQPQHFGDGTRLSIL.

The chain joins TRBV7-3 to TRBJ2-5, with 9 bases aligning to TRBD2. V was pared by 1 base and J by 4 bases, with 4 bases of the junction left unmatched. The germline CDR1 and CDR2 sequences are SGHTA and FQGTGA. The CDR3 has 15 residues. The CDR3 loop reads CASSLIAGEGETQYF. In nucleotides, the CDR3 is TGTGCCAGCAGCTTAATAGCGGGGGAGGGAGAGACCCAGTACTTC.

This clone was observed once. CDR3 DNA sequence: TGTGCCAGCAGTATCTTAGGGGGTCAAGAGACCCAGTACTTC. Translated: CASSILGGQETQYF. The chain joins TRBV27 to TRBJ2-5; maybe TRBD1 (6 bases). CDR3 size: 14 residues. The V end was cut by 5 bases, the J end by 2 bases, with 12 bases between. Germline CDR1 and CDR2: MNHEY and SMNVEV (reference sequence).

The V and J genes are TRBV5-6 and TRBJ1-1, with TRBD1 matching over 7 bases. CDR3 size: 15 residues. The V and J ends lost 4 bases and 1 base, in that order; junction bases with no gene match: 7. From germline, CDR1 is SGHDT and CDR2 YYEEEE. The CDR3: CASSPRRQGNTEAFF. DNA of the CDR3: TGTGCCAGCAGCCCTCGCCGACAGGGGAACACTGAAGCTTTCTTT. The whole variable domain, filled in from reference TRBV5-6 and TRBJ1-1, reads DAGVTQSPTHLIKTRGQQVTLRCSPKSGHDTVSWYQQALGQGPQFIFQYYEEEERQRGNFPDRFSGHQFPNYSSELNVNALLLGDSALYLCASSPRRQGNTEAFFGQGTRLTVV.

The chain recombines TRBV9 with TRBJ1-6; 8 bases line up with TRBD1. In germline, CDR1 is SGDLS, CDR2 YYNGEE. The V gene end was trimmed by 0 bases and the J gene end by 13 bases; junction bases not matched to a gene: 9. This CDR3 comprises 15 residues. The CDR3 here is CASSVGTPTGAPLHF. In DNA, the CDR3 is TGTGCCAGCAGCGTAGGGACCCCGACAGGGGCCCCCCTCCACTTT.

The chain combines TRBV10-3 with TRBJ2-4; 9 bases match TRBD1. The germline CDR1 and CDR2 sequences are ENHRY and SYGVKD. The CDR3 spans 15 residues. V was pared by 0 bases and J by 7 bases, with 4 bases of the junction left unmatched. DNA of the CDR3: TGTGCCATCAGTGAGTCGGGACAGGGAACCAACATTCAGTACTTC. This gives the protein CAISESGQGTNIQYF.

This clone has a handful of counts. The J gene is TRBJ2-5, the V gene TRBV2, with 14 bases lining up with TRBD2. The J segment lost 6 bases and the V segment lost 6 bases, leaving 9 bases of the junction unmatched. Germline V gene data show CDR1 as SNHLY and CDR2 as FYNNEI. The CDR3 has 16 amino acids. Written as DNA, the CDR3 is TGTGCCAGCAGAGATGGACTAGCGGGGGGTTTTCAGACCCAGTACTTC. Translated: CASRDGLAGGFQTQYF. Variable domain in full (rest from reference TRBV2 and TRBJ2-5): EPEVTQTPSHQVTQMGQEVILRCVPISNHLYFYWYRQILGQKVEFLVSFYNNEISEKSEIFDDQFSVERPDGSNFTLKIRSTKLEDSAMYFCASRDGLAGGFQTQYFGPGTRLLVL.

This clone has only one observation. The CDR3 bases are TGTGCCAGCAGCCCTGAGCGTGTTTGGGAAGCTTTCTTT. Amino acids: CASSPERVWEAFF. This sequence joins TRBV7-9 and TRBJ1-1; D not resolved. CDR3 length: 13 amino acids. The germline gives CDR1 SEHNR, CDR2 FQNEAQ (reference sequence). V was shortened by 5 bases and J by 8 bases, with 15 bases between the two germline ends.

The chain joins TRBV10-1 to TRBJ2-1; 7 nucleotides line up with TRBD1. There are 13 residues in the CDR3. Germline CDR1 and CDR2: WNHNN and SYGVQD (reference sequence). Trimming cost V 9 bases and J 0 bases; bases outside gene matches: 2. CDR3 loop: CASRDSSYNEQFF. DNA for the CDR3: TGCGCCAGTAGGGACAGCTCCTACAATGAGCAGTTCTTC.

The V and J genes are TRBV19 and TRBJ1-4; weak D call: TRBD1 (5 bases). Germline-derived CDR1 and CDR2 are LNHDA and SQIVND (reference sequence). The CDR3 covers 14 residues. V was trimmed by 3 bases and J by 8 bases, leaving 13 bases between them. The chain's CDR3 is CASSIHTQGEKLFF. The CDR3 DNA sequence: TGTGCCAGTAGTATTCACACTCAGGGCGAAAAACTGTTTTTT.

V is TRBV12-5 and J is TRBJ2-2; D is undetermined. Germline CDR1 LGHNT, CDR2 FRNRAP. The CDR3 totals 16 residues. V dropped 2 bases and J dropped 0 bases, with 10 bases sitting between them. CDR3 in amino acids: CASGLIVATNTGELFF. The CDR3 DNA reads as TGTGCTAGTGGTTTGATCGTGGCCACGAACACCGGGGAGCTGTTTTTT. Combining the CDR3 with reference TRBV12-5 and TRBJ2-2 gives the whole variable domain DARVTQTPRHKVTEMGQEVTMRCQPILGHNTVFWYRQTMMQGLELLAYFRNRAPLDDSGMPKDRFSAEMPDATLATLKIQPSEPRDSAVYFCASGLIVATNTGELFFGEGSRLTVL.

This rearrangement joins TRBV11-2 to TRBJ1-2; 9 positions agree with TRBD1. V was pared by 5 bases and J by 4 bases, with 11 bases of the junction left unmatched. CDR1 is SGHAT and CDR2 is FQNNGV in the germline V gene. This CDR3 spans 16 amino acids. CDR3: CASSPSGTGSSYGYTF. For the CDR3, the DNA is TGTGCCAGCAGCCCCTCAGGGACAGGGAGTTCCTATGGCTACACCTTC.

This chain links TRBV12-3 or TRBV12-4 with TRBJ2-3, with TRBD1 identical over 9 bases. The junction had 2 bases not matched to a gene; V was cut back by 4 bases and J by 9 bases. The CDR3 extends over 12 amino acids. CDR3 DNA: TGTGCCAGCAGTTCAACAGGGGGCACGCAGTATTTT. Translation: CASSSTGGTQYF.

V gene TRBV10-2 combines with J gene TRBJ2-1; 10 bases match TRBD2. The CDR3 runs 14 residues. The J segment lost 0 bases and the V segment lost 8 bases, leaving 1 base of the junction unmatched. CDR1 and CDR2 from the germline V gene are WSHSY and SAAADI. The CDR3 sequence is CASASGSSYNEQFF. The CDR3 region has the DNA TGCGCCAGCGCTAGCGGGAGCTCCTACAATGAGCAGTTCTTC.

This chain uses TRBV12-3 or TRBV12-4 with TRBJ1-3; D remains unclear. V gave up 7 bases and J gave up 2 bases, with 6 bases separating them. The CDR3 length is 12 residues. CDR3 sequence: CASTLAGNTIYF. CDR3 DNA sequence: TGTGCCAGCACTCTTGCTGGAAACACCATATATTTT.

This chain links TRBV3-1 (or the pseudogene TRBV3-2) with TRBJ2-7, with TRBD1 matching 10 bases. This CDR3 is 14 amino acids long. The V gene end was trimmed by 4 bases and the J gene end by 4 bases; junction bases not matched to a gene: 4. Germline CDR1 and CDR2: LGHDT and YNNKEL (reference sequence). For the CDR3, the DNA is TGTGCCAGCAGCCCGACAGGGGGCGAATACGAGCAGTACTTC. Protein sequence: CASSPTGGEYEQYF.

The chain uses TRBV19 and TRBJ2-7, with D possibly being TRBD2 (6 bases). Germline V gene data show CDR1 as LNHDA and CDR2 as SQIVND (reference sequence). Trimming removed 10 bases from V and 4 bases from J, with 14 bases in between. The length of the CDR3 is 12 residues. The CDR3 nucleotides are TGTGCCACCGGAGGGAAGAGGTACGAGCAGTACTTC. This codes for CATGGKRYEQYF.

V usage is TRBV5-1 and J usage is TRBJ1-1; D gene ambiguous. Between the trimmed V and J ends, which lost 4 bases and 0 bases, there was a span of 13 bases. CDR3 size: 15 residues. CDR1 is SGHRS and CDR2 is YFSETQ in the germline V gene. CDR3 in amino acids: CASSLGFFMNTEAFF. The CDR3 coding sequence is TGCGCCAGCAGCCTCGGGTTTTTCATGAACACTGAAGCTTTCTTT.

This clone came up once. This chain links TRBV9 with TRBJ1-1; a weak D match, TRBD1 (5 bases). Germline V gene lookup returns CDR1 SGDLS and CDR2 YYNGEE. Trimming removed 3 bases from V and 1 base from J, with 13 bases in between. The CDR3 is 15 residues long. In nucleotides, the CDR3 is TGTGCCAGCAGCGCCGAGCTGACAGCGAACACTGAAGCTTTCTTT. Encoded protein: CASSAELTANTEAFF.

The genes are TRBV20-1 and TRBJ1-1, with no clear D. There are 11 residues in the CDR3. V was shortened by 6 bases and J by 10 bases, with 15 bases between the two germline ends. Germline CDR1 DFQATT, CDR2 SNEGSKA (reference sequence). In DNA, the CDR3 is TGCAGTGCCCTATTGAGGGCGGGAGCTTTCTTT. Its translation is CSALLRAGAFF.